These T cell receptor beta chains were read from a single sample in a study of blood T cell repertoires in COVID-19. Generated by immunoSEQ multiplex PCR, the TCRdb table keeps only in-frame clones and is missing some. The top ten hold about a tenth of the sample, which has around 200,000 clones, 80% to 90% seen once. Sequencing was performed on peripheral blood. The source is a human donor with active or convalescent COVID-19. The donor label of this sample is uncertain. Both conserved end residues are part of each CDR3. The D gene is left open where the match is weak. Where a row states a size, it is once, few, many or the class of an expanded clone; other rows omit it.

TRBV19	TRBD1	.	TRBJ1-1	TGTGCCAGTAGTACCGGACAGGGGGGAGACACTGAAGCTTTCTTT	CASSTGQGGDTEAFF
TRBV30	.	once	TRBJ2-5	TGTGCCTGGAGTGTTAGAAAAGAGACCCAGTACTTC	CAWSVRKETQYF
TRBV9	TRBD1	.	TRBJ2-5	TGTGCCAGCAGCGTCCGGGACAGGGACTACCAAGAGACCCAGTACTTC	CASSVRDRDYQETQYF
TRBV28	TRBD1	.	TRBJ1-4	TGTGCCAGCAGTCCGGGACAGGGTTGGGAAAAACTGTTTTTT	CASSPGQGWEKLFF
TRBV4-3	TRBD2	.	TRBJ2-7	TGCGCCAGCAGCCCAGGACTAGCGGGGGTTGAGCAGTACTTC	CASSPGLAGVEQYF
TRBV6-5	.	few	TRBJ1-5	TGTGCCAGCAGTTCGGACAGTAGCAATCAGCCCCAGCATTTT	CASSSDSSNQPQHF
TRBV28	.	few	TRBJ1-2	TGTGCCAGCAGTTCTACTTATGGCTACACCTTC	CASSSTYGYTF
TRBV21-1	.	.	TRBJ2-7	TGTGCCAGCACGAAGGGACTCAGCTACGAGCAGTACTTC	CASTKGLSYEQYF
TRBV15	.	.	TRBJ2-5	TGTGCCACCAGCAGAGATAGGAGGCCGCTACAAGAGACCCAGTACTTC	CATSRDRRPLQETQYF
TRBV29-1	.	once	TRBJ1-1	TGCAGCGTGCTCCGGGACACTGAAGCTTTCTTT	CSVLRDTEAFF
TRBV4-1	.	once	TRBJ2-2	TGCGCCAGCAGCCAGAGTGGGGGGACCGGGGAGCTGTTTTTT	CASSQSGGTGELFF
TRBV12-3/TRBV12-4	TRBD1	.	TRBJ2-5	TGTGCCAGCAGAACAGGGGCAGGGGAGACCCAGTACTTC	CASRTGAGETQYF
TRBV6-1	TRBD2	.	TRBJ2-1	TGTGCCAGCAGTGAAACGACTAGCGGGAGGTTAGATGAGCAGTTCTTC	CASSETTSGRLDEQFF
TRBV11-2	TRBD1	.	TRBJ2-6	TGTGCCAGCAGGCGGACAGGGGGCAGGGGGGCCAACGTCCTGACTTTC	CASRRTGGRGANVLTF
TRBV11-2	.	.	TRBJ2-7	TGTGCCAGCAGCTTCCTCTTCCACGAGCAGTACTTC	CASSFLFHEQYF
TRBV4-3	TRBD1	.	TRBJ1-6	TGCGCCAGCAGGATGGACAGGGCCTATAATTCACCCCTCCACTTT	CASRMDRAYNSPLHF
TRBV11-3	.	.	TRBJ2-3	TGTGCCAGCAGCCGGTCACGGGGAGATACGCAGTATTTT	CASSRSRGDTQYF
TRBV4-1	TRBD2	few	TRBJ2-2	TGCGCCAGCAGCCCACAACCAAGGACTAGCGGTTACACCGGGGAGCTGTTTTTT	CASSPQPRTSGYTGELFF
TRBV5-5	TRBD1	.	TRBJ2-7	TGTGCCAGCAGCCGCACAGGGGACGAGCAGTACTTC	CASSRTGDEQYF
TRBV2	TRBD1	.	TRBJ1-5	TGTGCCAGCATGGGACAGGGGACAAATAGCAATCAGCCCCAGCATTTT	CASMGQGTNSNQPQHF
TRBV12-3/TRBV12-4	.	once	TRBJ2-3	TGTGCCAGCAGTTTTTTCCTCACAGATACGCAGTATTTT	CASSFFLTDTQYF
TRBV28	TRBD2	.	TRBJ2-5	TGTGCCAGCAGTTTTATCCTAGCGGGAGGGGCGGGTCAAGAGACCCAGTACTTC	CASSFILAGGAGQETQYF
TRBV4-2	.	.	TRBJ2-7	TGTGCCAGCAGCCCCGGGCTAGGGGACTACGAGCAGTACTTC	CASSPGLGDYEQYF
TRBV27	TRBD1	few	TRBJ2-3	TGTGCCAGCAGTCTCGCAGGGGGAGTCTTAGCCACAGATACGCAGTATTTT	CASSLAGGVLATDTQYF
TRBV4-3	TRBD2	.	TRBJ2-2	TGCGCCAGCAGCCAAGCCCGGACTAGCGGGGAACCCGGGGAGCTGTTTTTT	CASSQARTSGEPGELFF
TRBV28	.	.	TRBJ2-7	TGTGCCAGCAGTCAAGGCGGGGGCCCTTCCTACGAGCAGTACTTC	CASSQGGGPSYEQYF
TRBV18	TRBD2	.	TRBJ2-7	TGTGCCAGCTCACCACAGACTAGCGGGAGCGACTACTTCTACGAGCAGTACTTC	CASSPQTSGSDYFYEQYF
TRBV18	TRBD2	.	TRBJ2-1	TGTGCCAGCTCACCTGGGACTACTTACAATGAGCAGTTCTTC	CASSPGTTYNEQFF
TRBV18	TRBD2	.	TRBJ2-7	TGTGCCAGCTCACTGAGAGCGGGAGGGCCAAAAGAGCAGTACTTC	CASSLRAGGPKEQYF
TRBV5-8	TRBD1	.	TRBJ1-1	TGTGCCAGCAGCATGGGGACAGGGGGTATTTACGCTTTCTTT	CASSMGTGGIYAFF
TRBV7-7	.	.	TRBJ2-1	TGTGCTAGCAGCAAAACAGGGACTACTGAGCAGTTCTTC	CASSKTGTTEQFF
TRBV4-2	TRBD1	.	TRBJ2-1	TGTGCCAGCAGAAAAGAAGCAGGGACAGGGGGCAAGAATGAGCAGTTCTTC	CASRKEAGTGGKNEQFF
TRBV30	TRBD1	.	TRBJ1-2	TGTGCCTGGAGTGTAGGGGGCGGCGTATATGGCTACACCTTC	CAWSVGGGVYGYTF
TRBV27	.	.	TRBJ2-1	TGTGCCAGCACTTCCCTTCCAAGGGCGGGACCCGCCTCGGGTGAGCAGTTCTTC	CASTSLPRAGPASGEQFF
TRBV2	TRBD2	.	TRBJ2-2	TGTGCCAGCCGTAGCGGGGGGGCCACCGGGGAGCTGTTTTTT	CASRSGGATGELFF